These 11 T cell receptor beta chains came from one sample sequenced in a study of CXCR3-negative and CXCR3-positive naive CD8 T cells. Libraries of TRB cDNA were made by 5' RACE and carried UMIs. For each CDR3 protein, TCRdb gives one entry from its re-call of the 5' RACE reads, without DNA. The sample table sets out over 70,000 distinct CDR3 sequences. The specimen was naive CXCR3- CD8+ T cells from blood. The subset is: CD45RO-CCR7+CD27+CD95- naive CD8+ T cells lacking CXCR3 (TNR3-). The receptors derive from a human donor in good health. Some clones in this sample may be carry-over from other donors' samples.

The J gene is TRBJ2-7, the V gene TRBV25-1; TCRdb designates TRBD1, a call that cannot be tested without DNA. The CDR3 spans 13 residues. Germline CDR1 MGHDK, CDR2 SYGVNS. The CDR3 loop is CASIPFSSYEQYF.

The J gene is TRBJ1-1, the V gene TRBV29-1; TCRdb reports TRBD1, a call that lacks DNA to check it against. From germline, CDR1 is SQVTM and CDR2 ANQGSEA. CDR3 length: 13 residues. The CDR3 loop reads CSALVGQGGDAFF.

The rearrangement uses TRBV7-2 and TRBJ1-2; TCRdb indicates TRBD1, and absent DNA this call remains unverified. The CDR3 contains 14 residues. CDR1 and CDR2 from the germline V gene are SGHTA and FQGNSA. The CDR3 spells CASSLAQGLYGYTF.

V usage is TRBV29-1 and J usage is TRBJ1-2; TCRdb gives TRBD1 as the D gene, but with no DNA this cannot be confirmed. CDR3 size: 12 residues. CDR1 SQVTM and CDR2 ANQGSEA come from the germline V gene. The CDR3 sequence is CSVEGNWDGYTF.

V usage is TRBV12-5 and J usage is TRBJ1-2; with no DNA, the TCRdb D assignment of TRBD1 cannot be verified. CDR1 and CDR2 from the germline V gene are LGHNT and FRNRAP. The CDR3 sequence is 13 residues long. The CDR3 loop reads CASGLTGGYGYTF.

V is TRBV5-1 and J is TRBJ2-1; without DNA, the TCRdb call of TRBD1 cannot be checked. The CDR3 has 19 residues. CDR1 is SGHRS and CDR2 is YFSETQ in the germline V gene. CDR3 sequence: CASSLGATTGQGFWNEQFF.

V and J are TRBV7-9 and TRBJ1-4. The CDR3 is 12 amino acids. Germline CDR1 reads SEHNR; CDR2 reads FQNEAQ (reference sequence). This CDR3 is CASSRAVEKLFF.

The V call is TRBV7-9, the J call TRBJ2-5; TCRdb names TRBD1, which stays unverified in the absence of DNA. In germline, CDR1 is SEHNR, CDR2 FQNEAQ (reference sequence). This CDR3 is built from 13 residues. The chain's CDR3 is CASSEQGQETQYF.

The chain uses TRBV2 and TRBJ2-2; TCRdb's D gene call, TRBD1, goes unchecked for lack of DNA. The CDR3 sequence is 16 residues long. CDR1 and CDR2 (germline): SNHLY, FYNNEI. CDR3 protein: CASSRTGAPNTGELFF. The full variable domain, with the rest looked up from reference TRBV2 and TRBJ2-2, is EPEVTQTPSHQVTQMGQEVILRCVPISNHLYFYWYRQILGQKVEFLVSFYNNEISEKSEIFDDQFSVERPDGSNFTLKIRSTKLEDSAMYFCASSRTGAPNTGELFFGEGSRLTVL.

The V gene is TRBV12-3 or TRBV12-4, the J gene TRBJ2-2. The CDR3 extends over 13 amino acids. CDR3 sequence reads: CASTLGQGGELFF.

The V gene is TRBV5-1, the J gene TRBJ2-7. Germline CDR1 reads SGHRS; CDR2 reads YFSETQ. The CDR3 is 13 residues long. The CDR3 sequence is CASSSASSYEQYF.